Following are 32 T cell receptor beta chains from one sample sequenced in a study of blood T cell repertoires in COVID-19. Clones were read by immunoSEQ multiplex PCR, and TCRdb kept only the in-frame ones, dropping some. The sample lists approximately 300,000 clones, more than 70% occurring once. Input material: peripheral blood. These receptors came from a woman between 45 and 65 years old with acute or convalescent COVID-19.

This clone appeared once. The chain carries TRBV7-3 and TRBJ2-7; 7 nucleotides line up with TRBD2. Trimming took 5 bases from V and 3 from J; bases not matched to a gene: 4. The CDR3 extends over 13 amino acids. The germline CDR1 and CDR2 sequences are SGHTA and FQGTGA. CDR3 loop: CASSQGLDYEQYF. For the CDR3, the DNA is TGTGCCAGCAGCCAAGGACTAGACTACGAGCAGTACTTC.

This clone occurred once. This chain connects TRBV5-8 to TRBJ1-4; 9 bases agree with TRBD1. Losses at the gene ends were 4 bases for V and 2 bases for J; bases not matched to a gene: 12. The CDR3 contains 18 residues. CDR1 is SGHTS and CDR2 is YDEGEE in the germline V gene. The CDR3 loop reads CASSRGTGGPGTNEKLFF. The DNA for the CDR3 is TGTGCCAGCAGCCGGGGTACAGGGGGCCCTGGCACTAATGAAAAACTGTTTTTT.

This chain uses TRBV5-4 with TRBJ1-6; the D is unclear. The CDR3 extends over 13 amino acids. Germline V lookup: CDR1 SGHNT, CDR2 YYREEE (reference sequence). Trimming removed 1 base from V and 10 bases from J, with 9 bases in between. In DNA, the CDR3 is TGTGCCAGCAGCTTGAATAGCGGCTCACCCCTCCACTTT. This codes for CASSLNSGSPLHF. Full variable domain (missing parts from reference TRBV5-4 and TRBJ1-6): ETGVTQSPTHLIKTRGQQVTLRCSSQSGHNTVSWYQQALGQGPQFIFQYYREEENGRGNFPPRFSGLQFPNYSSELNVNALELDDSALYLCASSLNSGSPLHFGNGTRLTVT.

The rearrangement links TRBV5-1 to TRBJ1-1; the D is unclear. Trimming stripped 4 bases from V and 1 base from J, with 17 bases between. CDR3 size: 16 residues. The germline V gene encodes CDR1 SGHRS and CDR2 YFSETQ. As DNA, the CDR3 is TGCGCCAGCAGCCCTGGCCCTCAAGTCTGGAACACTGAAGCTTTCTTT. Translation: CASSPGPQVWNTEAFF.

V and J are TRBV4-3 and TRBJ1-2; tentatively, D is TRBD1 (6 bases). V gave up 4 bases and J gave up 2 bases, with 8 bases separating them. Per germline, CDR1 LGHNA and CDR2 YSLEER. There are 13 residues in the CDR3. CDR3 residues: CASSRDRNYGYTF. CDR3 in DNA: TGCGCCAGCAGCCGAGACAGGAACTATGGCTACACCTTC.

The chain has TRBV18 and TRBJ2-1; D perhaps matches TRBD2 (5 bases). The V end was cut by 6 bases, the J end by 9 bases, with 21 bases between. The CDR3 length is 15 residues. Germline V gives CDR1 KGHSH, CDR2 LQKENI. The CDR3 nucleotides read TGTGCCAGCTCGCTAGCCCGGACGGGGAACGGTGAGCAGTTCTTC. Encoded protein: CASSLARTGNGEQFF.

This clone showed up just once. The chain couples TRBV18 to TRBJ2-3; TRBD1 agrees at 9 bases. The CDR3 has 14 residues. V lost 6 bases, J lost 3 bases, and 4 bases stayed unmatched. Germline V gene data show CDR1 as KGHSH and CDR2 as LQKENI. The CDR3 protein is CASSLQGATDTQYF. CDR3 DNA: TGTGCCAGCTCTTTACAGGGGGCTACAGATACGCAGTATTTT.

This clone was counted ten times or more. This chain links TRBV4-1 with TRBJ1-2; 8 bases align to TRBD1. V gave up 1 base and J gave up 8 bases; unmatched junction bases: 18. Germline assignment: CDR1 MGHRA and CDR2 YSYEKL. This CDR3 region has 18 residues. This chain's CDR3 is CASSQAVLFRTGWEGYTF. CDR3 DNA: TGCGCCAGCAGCCAAGCTGTCCTTTTCCGGACAGGGTGGGAAGGCTACACCTTC.

The chain joins TRBV5-4 to TRBJ1-2; D not resolved. The CDR3 runs to 14 residues. Germline CDR1 and CDR2: SGHNT and YYREEE (reference sequence). Trimming cost V 6 bases and J 6 bases, with 18 bases left between them. Here the CDR3 DNA reads TGTGCCAGCACGACAACCCTCTCGTCCGATGGCTACACCTTC. Its protein product is CASTTTLSSDGYTF.

This chain uses TRBV5-4 with TRBJ2-7; a possible D gene is TRBD1 (7 bases). V gave up 4 bases and J gave up 6 bases, with 20 bases separating them. CDR3 length: 15 amino acids. The germline V gene has CDR1 SGHNT and CDR2 YYREEE (reference sequence). In DNA form, the CDR3 reads TGTGCCAGCAGCGACCGACAGGGAGGTACAGGCGAGCAGTACTTC. Translation gives CASSDRQGGTGEQYF.

The rearrangement joins TRBV3-1 (or the pseudogene TRBV3-2) to TRBJ2-1; 11 bases map to TRBD2. The trim removed 4 bases at V and 9 bases at J, leaving 11 bases unmatched. The CDR3 has 16 amino acids. Looked up from germline, CDR1 is LGHDT and CDR2 is YNNKEL (reference sequence). The DNA for the CDR3 is TGTGCCAGCAGCCCCGCGGGAACTAGCGGGAGTACTGAGCAGTTCTTC. The encoded protein is CASSPAGTSGSTEQFF.

This clone was detected once. The gene calls are TRBV19 and TRBJ1-3; possibly TRBD1 for D (5 bases). The CDR3 length is 15 residues. The ends were cut back, 3 bases at V and 0 bases at J, with 9 bases in the middle. Germline V gene data show CDR1 as LNHDA and CDR2 as SQIVND (reference sequence). CDR3 coding DNA: TGTGCCAGTAGTATGGTTGGGGCCTCTGGAAACACCATATATTTT. Its translation: CASSMVGASGNTIYF.

V and J are TRBV19 and TRBJ1-6; D is possibly TRBD1 (5 bases). Germline CDR1 reads LNHDA; CDR2 reads SQIVND (reference sequence). The CDR3 is 14 residues long. V was trimmed by 5 bases and J by 5 bases, leaving 10 bases between them. The CDR3 spells CASSVRQNNSPLHF. The CDR3 DNA sequence: TGTGCCAGTAGTGTCCGACAGAATAATTCACCCCTCCACTTT.

This clone was seen only once. V and J are TRBV5-6 and TRBJ1-1; D is perhaps TRBD1 (6 bases). This CDR3 has 16 residues. V lost 4 bases and J lost 4, with 20 bases in between. Germline-derived CDR1 and CDR2 are SGHDT and YYEEEE. DNA for the CDR3: TGTGCCAGCAGCGCCGGAACAGGGATGGGCGGCACTGAAGCTTTCTTT. It encodes CASSAGTGMGGTEAFF. The full variable domain, rest sourced from reference TRBV5-6 and TRBJ1-1, is DAGVTQSPTHLIKTRGQQVTLRCSPKSGHDTVSWYQQALGQGPQFIFQYYEEEERQRGNFPDRFSGHQFPNYSSELNVNALLLGDSALYLCASSAGTGMGGTEAFFGQGTRLTVV.

The V call is TRBV2, the J call TRBJ1-1, with D uncertain. CDR1 is SNHLY and CDR2 is FYNNEI in the germline V gene. CDR3 length: 14 residues. V was trimmed by 5 bases and J by 1 base, leaving 11 bases between them. Written as DNA, the CDR3 is TGTGCCAGCAGTCCCGATACTACGAACACTGAAGCTTTCTTT. This sequence encodes CASSPDTTNTEAFF.

This chain connects TRBV14 to TRBJ2-7; unclear D gene. CDR1 SGHDN and CDR2 FVKESK come from the germline V gene. The germline V and J ends were trimmed by 3 bases and 4 bases, with 7 bases remaining between them. This CDR3 is 12 amino acids long. The CDR3 loop is CASSQMRYEQYV. Written as DNA, the CDR3 is TGTGCCAGCAGCCAGATGAGGTACGAGCAGTACGTC.

This chain links TRBV2 with TRBJ2-5, with D perhaps TRBD2 (6 bases). The germline gives CDR1 SNHLY, CDR2 FYNNEI. CDR3 size: 14 residues. Trimming pared 7 bases from V and 2 bases from J, leaving 14 bases between. The CDR3, as DNA: TGTGCCAGCATCCGGGACTGGAAACAAGAGACCCAGTACTTC. Translated, it gives CASIRDWKQETQYF.

This chain uses TRBV5-1 with TRBJ2-3, with D tentatively TRBD2 (6 bases). Germline assignment: CDR1 SGHRS and CDR2 YFSETQ. V lost 4 bases to trimming and J lost 2 bases, with 17 bases between them. The CDR3 sequence is 16 residues long. Here the CDR3 reads CASSAGISGLTDTQYF. The CDR3 DNA reads TGCGCCAGCAGCGCCGGTATTAGCGGACTCACAGATACGCAGTATTTT.

The chain is built from TRBV11-2 and TRBJ2-3; the D is unclear. The ends were cut back, 5 bases at V and 4 bases at J, with 13 bases in the middle. CDR3 length: 14 residues. The germline gives CDR1 SGHAT, CDR2 FQNNGV. CDR3 amino acids: CASSPPQVPDTQYF. In nucleotides, the CDR3 is TGTGCCAGCAGCCCGCCCCAGGTCCCAGATACGCAGTATTTT.

The chain uses TRBV5-4 and TRBJ1-2; D not resolved. The CDR3 is 16 residues long. Looked up from germline, CDR1 is SGHNT and CDR2 is YYREEE (reference sequence). The V and J ends lost 4 bases and 2 bases respectively, with 18 bases between them. For the CDR3, the DNA is TGTGCCAGCAGCCCTAACCACTTCGTAAGAAACTATGGCTACACCTTC. Translation: CASSPNHFVRNYGYTF.

The CDR3 reads CASSVRQGIPEAFF. CDR3 DNA sequence: TGTGCCAGCAGCGTAAGACAGGGGATCCCTGAAGCTTTCTTT. The V gene is TRBV7-2, the J gene TRBJ1-1; the match to TRBD1 covers 8 bases. Losses at the gene ends were 5 bases for V and 6 bases for J; bases not matched to a gene: 8. The CDR3 contains 14 residues. Germline V gene lookup returns CDR1 SGHTA and CDR2 FQGNSA.

The CDR3 loop is CASSTFQREGPNTQYF. CDR3 DNA sequence: TGTGCCAGCAGCACGTTCCAGCGGGAGGGCCCGAATACGCAGTATTTT. V gene TRBV7-9 combines with J gene TRBJ2-3, with 10 bases fitting TRBD2. The length of the CDR3 is 16 residues. V gave up 5 bases and J gave up 7 bases; unmatched junction bases: 12. CDR1 and CDR2 (germline): SEHNR, FQNEAQ (reference sequence).

There are a few counts of this clone. The chain carries TRBV9 and TRBJ1-1, with D perhaps TRBD1 (6 bases). CDR3 length: 15 amino acids. V dropped 4 bases and J dropped 5 bases, with 18 bases sitting between them. Germline V gene sequence: CDR1 SGDLS, CDR2 YYNGEE. CDR3 sequence reads: CASSTLRGARTEAFF. The CDR3 DNA follows: TGTGCCAGCAGCACCCTTCGGGGGGCTAGGACTGAAGCTTTCTTT.

The chain uses TRBV5-4 and TRBJ2-3; 8 nucleotides agree with TRBD1. Trimming took 6 bases from V and 2 from J; bases not matched to a gene: 11. CDR1 is SGHNT, CDR2 YYREEE, per germline (reference sequence). The length of the CDR3 is 16 residues. CDR3 loop: CASKRGRGLNTDTQYF. In nucleotides, the CDR3 is TGTGCCAGCAAGAGGGGCAGGGGGCTTAACACAGATACGCAGTATTTT. The full variable domain, rest sourced from reference TRBV5-4 and TRBJ2-3, is ETGVTQSPTHLIKTRGQQVTLRCSSQSGHNTVSWYQQALGQGPQFIFQYYREEENGRGNFPPRFSGLQFPNYSSELNVNALELDDSALYLCASKRGRGLNTDTQYFGPGTRLTVL.

The gene calls are TRBV25-1 and TRBJ2-7; 7 bases align to TRBD2. The CDR3 is 11 amino acids. CDR1 is MGHDK and CDR2 is SYGVNS in the germline V gene. V lost 9 bases, J lost 4 bases, and 3 bases stayed unmatched. This CDR3 is CASGGGYEQYF. As DNA, the CDR3 is TGTGCCAGTGGCGGGGGATACGAGCAGTACTTC.

The chain is built from TRBV28 and TRBJ2-5; 7 nucleotides line up with TRBD2. The CDR3 covers 16 residues. Germline V gene lookup returns CDR1 MDHEN and CDR2 SYDVKM. Trimming took 3 bases from V and 3 from J; bases not matched to a gene: 10. This CDR3 reads CASSFRSPGGKETQYF. The CDR3 DNA sequence: TGTGCCAGCAGTTTTAGGAGCCCCGGGGGGAAAGAGACCCAGTACTTC.

The CDR3: CASSFRSPSYEQYF. The CDR3, as DNA: TGTGCCAGCAGTTTTCGGAGCCCCTCCTACGAGCAGTACTTC. The chain uses TRBV6-5 and TRBJ2-7; D call uncertain. Trimming left V 4 bases short and J 0 bases short, with 10 bases between. CDR1 is MNHEY and CDR2 is SVGAGI in the germline V gene. The CDR3 has 14 amino acids.

This chain joins TRBV19 and TRBJ2-3; tentatively, D is TRBD1 (7 bases). Looked up from germline, CDR1 is LNHDA and CDR2 is SQIVND (reference sequence). V lost 1 base, J lost 1 base, and 12 bases lay in between. The CDR3 loop spans 16 amino acids. The CDR3, as DNA: TGTGCCAGTAGTATAGTAGGCAGGGGGGGCACAGATACGCAGTATTTT. This encodes CASSIVGRGGTDTQYF. Complete variable domain (other parts from reference TRBV19 and TRBJ2-3): DGGITQSPKYLFRKEGQNVTLSCEQNLNHDAMYWYRQDPGQGLRLIYYSQIVNDFQKGDIAEGYSVSREKKESFPLTVTSAQKNPTAFYLCASSIVGRGGTDTQYFGPGTRLTVL.

The V call is TRBV9, the J call TRBJ2-1; 12 nucleotides line up with TRBD2. Per the germline V gene, CDR1 is SGDLS and CDR2 is YYNGEE. J gave up 7 bases and V 0 bases, and 8 bases lay outside the gene matches. The CDR3 runs to 17 residues. The chain's CDR3 is CASSVATLAGGPNEQFF. The CDR3 nucleotides are TGTGCCAGCAGCGTAGCTACCCTAGCGGGAGGGCCGAATGAGCAGTTCTTC. Together with reference TRBV9 and TRBJ2-1, the CDR3 gives the full variable domain: DSGVTQTPKHLITATGQRVTLRCSPRSGDLSVYWYQQSLDQGLQFLIQYYNGEERAKGNILERFSAQQFPDLHSELNLSSLELGDSALYFCASSVATLAGGPNEQFFGPGTRLTVL.

The chain combines TRBV3-1 (or the pseudogene TRBV3-2) with TRBJ2-1; no reliable D call. Germline V gives CDR1 LGHDT, CDR2 YNNKEL (reference sequence). The ends were cut back, 0 bases at V and 5 bases at J, with 8 bases in the middle. The CDR3 has 14 residues. CDR3 DNA: TGTGCCAGCAGCCAAGAAGAACTTCACAATGAGCAGTTCTTC. Translating gives CASSQEELHNEQFF.

The chain carries TRBV6-5 and TRBJ1-6; D gene ambiguous. Looked up from germline, CDR1 is MNHEY and CDR2 is SVGAGI. This CDR3 has 14 amino acids. V lost 8 bases and J 5 bases, leaving 13 bases between the germline ends. CDR3 sequence reads: CASGSGYNNSPLHF. The CDR3 bases are TGTGCCAGCGGGTCGGGGTACAATAATTCACCCCTCCACTTT.

This rearrangement joins TRBV11-2 to TRBJ1-2, with unresolved D. V lost 1 base and J 5 bases, leaving 11 bases between the germline ends. The CDR3 has 14 amino acids. Looked up from germline, CDR1 is SGHAT and CDR2 is FQNNGV. CDR3: CASSLGRHRYGYTF. The CDR3 nucleotides are TGTGCCAGCAGCTTAGGCAGACATCGGTATGGCTACACCTTC.